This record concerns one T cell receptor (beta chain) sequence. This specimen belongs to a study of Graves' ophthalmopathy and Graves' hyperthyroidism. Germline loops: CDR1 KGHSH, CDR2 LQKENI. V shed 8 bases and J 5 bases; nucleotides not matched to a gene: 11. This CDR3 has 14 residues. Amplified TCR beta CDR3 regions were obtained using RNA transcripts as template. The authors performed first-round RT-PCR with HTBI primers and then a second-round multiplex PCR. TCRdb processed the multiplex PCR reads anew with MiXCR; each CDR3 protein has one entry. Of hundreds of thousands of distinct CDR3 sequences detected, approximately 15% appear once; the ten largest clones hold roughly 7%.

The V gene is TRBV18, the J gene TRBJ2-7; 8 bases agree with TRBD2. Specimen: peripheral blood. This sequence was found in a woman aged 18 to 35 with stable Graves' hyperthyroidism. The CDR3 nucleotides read TGTGCCAGCGTTAGCGGGGCTGATAGCAACGAGCAGTACTTC. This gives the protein CASVSGADSNEQYF.